The 29 T cell receptor beta chains below come from one sample, sequenced in a study of human versus mouse CDR3 diversity and MHC coevolution. Only in-frame clones appear in the TCRdb table, and some are missing; sequencing was by immunoSEQ multiplex PCR. The sample records roughly 80,000 clones, 85% to 95% being singletons. Material: naive CD4+ T cells from blood. Subset denoted: CD45RO-negative CD62L-positive naive CD4 T cells. These receptors all stem from a person aged 30 to 70 in good health.

The rearrangement uses TRBV2 and TRBJ2-1; the D gene is possibly TRBD2 (6 bases). The CDR3 totals 13 residues. V shed 4 bases and J shed 5 bases, with 9 bases lying between them. Germline V gene lookup returns CDR1 SNHLY and CDR2 FYNNEI. In nucleotides, the CDR3 is TGTGCCAGCAGTGTACTAGCAAACAATGAGCAGTTCTTC. Amino acids: CASSVLANNEQFF.

V is TRBV19 and J is TRBJ2-1; 9 bases line up with TRBD2. Germline V gene data show CDR1 as LNHDA and CDR2 as SQIVND (reference sequence). V lost 7 bases, J lost 3 bases, and 4 bases stayed unmatched. CDR3 length: 14 residues. The CDR3 protein is CASKRAGGYNEQFF. The CDR3 nucleotides read TGTGCCAGTAAACGAGCGGGGGGCTACAATGAGCAGTTCTTC. Combining the CDR3 with reference TRBV19 and TRBJ2-1 gives the whole variable domain DGGITQSPKYLFRKEGQNVTLSCEQNLNHDAMYWYRQDPGQGLRLIYYSQIVNDFQKGDIAEGYSVSREKKESFPLTVTSAQKNPTAFYLCASKRAGGYNEQFFGPGTRLTVL.

V usage is TRBV7-8 and J usage is TRBJ1-5; D may be TRBD1 (6 bases). Germline V lookup: CDR1 SGHVS, CDR2 FQNEAQ. V shed 4 bases and J shed 1 base, with 8 bases lying between them. This CDR3 has 14 amino acids. CDR3 nucleotides: TGTGCCAGCAGCTCCGACAGGAGCAATCAGCCCCAGCATTTT. This gives the protein CASSSDRSNQPQHF.

The chain links TRBV18 to TRBJ2-5; 9 bases fit TRBD1. The CDR3 has 15 amino acids. The ends lost 6 bases at V and 4 bases at J; junction bases unmatched: 9. Germline CDR1 and CDR2: KGHSH and LQKENI. The CDR3: CASSLGTGFRETQYF. The CDR3 bases are TGTGCCAGCTCGTTAGGGACAGGGTTCCGAGAGACCCAGTACTTC.

V and J are TRBV19 and TRBJ2-5; 8 bases line up with TRBD2. V shed 4 bases and J 12 bases; nucleotides not matched to a gene: 10. In germline, CDR1 is LNHDA, CDR2 SQIVND (reference sequence). The CDR3 loop spans 13 amino acids. The CDR3 nucleotides are TGTGCCAGTAGTACCCAAGATAGCGGGAAGGAGTACTTC. It is translated as CASSTQDSGKEYF.

The chain combines TRBV5-4 with TRBJ2-3, with D tentatively TRBD1 (7 bases). CDR3 length: 15 amino acids. CDR1 is SGHNT, CDR2 YYREEE, per germline (reference sequence). The V and J ends lost 4 bases and 3 bases respectively, with 15 bases between them. CDR3: CASSQGGFSTDTQYF. The CDR3 nucleotides read TGTGCCAGCAGCCAGGGGGGATTTTCAACAGATACGCAGTATTTT.

V and J are TRBV7-9 and TRBJ2-3, with D tentatively TRBD1 (7 bases). The CDR3 extends over 13 amino acids. Trimming left V 8 bases short and J 2 bases short, with 11 bases between. The V gene's germline CDR1 is SEHNR and CDR2 FQNEAQ (reference sequence). The CDR3 protein is CASGGTATDTQYF. CDR3 DNA sequence: TGTGCCAGCGGCGGGACAGCCACAGATACGCAGTATTTT.

The V gene is TRBV10-2, the J gene TRBJ2-7, with D perhaps TRBD2 (7 bases). CDR1 and CDR2 (germline): WSHSY, SAAADI. Trimming left V 5 bases short and J 4 bases short, with 15 bases between. This CDR3 comprises 14 residues. The CDR3 DNA follows: TGCGCCAGCAGTCCTTTAGGGGGGGTTTACGAGCAGTACTTC. Translation gives CASSPLGGVYEQYF.

The chain recombines TRBV6-1 with TRBJ1-1; 8 nucleotides align to TRBD1. The germline gives CDR1 MNHNS, CDR2 SASEGT. The CDR3 length is 15 residues. Germline trimming cut 6 bases from V and 2 bases from J; bases unmatched to any gene: 8. The CDR3: CASSQQTGVNTEAFF. CDR3 sequence (DNA): TGTGCCAGCAGCCAACAGACAGGGGTCAACACTGAAGCTTTCTTT.

The chain uses TRBV27 and TRBJ2-7, with TRBD2 identical over 11 bases. CDR1 and CDR2 (germline): MNHEY, SMNVEV (reference sequence). J lost 6 bases, V lost 5 bases, and 12 bases had no gene match. The CDR3 totals 16 residues. For the CDR3, the DNA is TGTGCCAGCAGTCCAAACCCCCTAGCGGGAGGCGGCGAGCAGTACTTC. It encodes CASSPNPLAGGGEQYF.

The V call is TRBV4-1, the J call TRBJ2-5, with a possible D match to TRBD2 (5 bases). The CDR3 loop spans 15 amino acids. Trimming left V 1 base short and J 5 bases short, with 14 bases between. CDR1 and CDR2 from the germline V gene are MGHRA and YSYEKL. CDR3 in DNA: TGCGCCAGCAGCCAAGGCCCCCTTAGAGGGGAGACCCAGTACTTC. It encodes CASSQGPLRGETQYF.

The chain is built from TRBV11-2 and TRBJ2-5; the match to TRBD2 covers 11 bases. Germline-derived CDR1 and CDR2 are SGHAT and FQNNGV. This CDR3 comprises 15 residues. V lost 6 bases and J lost 2; bases outside the gene matches: 5. CDR3 coding DNA: TGTGCCAGCAGGGTAGCGGGAGGGCCTCAAGAGACCCAGTACTTC. Translating it yields CASRVAGGPQETQYF.

This clone was observed a handful of times. This chain links TRBV10-1 with TRBJ1-2, with TRBD1 matching over 7 bases. This CDR3 region has 13 residues. Losses at the gene ends were 3 bases for V and 4 bases for J; bases not matched to a gene: 2. Germline V gene sequence: CDR1 WNHNN, CDR2 SYGVQD (reference sequence). The CDR3 sequence is CASSEQGTYGYTF. The CDR3 coding sequence is TGCGCCAGCAGTGAACAGGGGACCTATGGCTACACCTTC.

This clone was detected only once. The chain recombines TRBV9 with TRBJ1-2; no clear D gene. The CDR3 has 15 residues. Germline V gene sequence: CDR1 SGDLS, CDR2 YYNGEE. V lost 0 bases and J lost 0, with 9 bases in between. The CDR3 nucleotides are TGTGCCAGCAGCGTAGCCGGTCAAACTAACTATGGCTACACCTTC. This sequence encodes CASSVAGQTNYGYTF.

The chain has TRBV30 and TRBJ2-1; perhaps TRBD2 as D (6 bases). CDR1 is GTSNPN and CDR2 is SVGIG in the germline V gene (reference sequence). Trimming shortened V by 2 bases and J by 8 bases, and 13 bases separated the two germline ends. This CDR3 has 13 amino acids. This CDR3 is CAWSPRWGDEQFF. The CDR3 DNA reads as TGTGCCTGGAGTCCGCGGTGGGGGGATGAGCAGTTCTTC.

The chain couples TRBV7-6 to TRBJ1-2; the D gene is possibly TRBD1 (5 bases). The CDR3 runs to 15 residues. The germline gives CDR1 SGHVS, CDR2 FNYEAQ. Trimming shortened V by 0 bases and J by 7 bases, and 15 bases separated the two germline ends. The DNA for the CDR3 is TGTGCCAGCAGCTTAGCGCGGGGGGGGACTAGTGGCTACACCTTC. Its protein is CASSLARGGTSGYTF.

The rearrangement joins TRBV18 to TRBJ1-1; perhaps TRBD1 as D (6 bases). CDR3 size: 14 residues. Germline V gene data show CDR1 as KGHSH and CDR2 as LQKENI. V shed 2 bases and J shed 2 bases, with 9 bases lying between them. The CDR3 DNA reads TGTGCCAGCTCACCAAAGGACAGAAACACTGAAGCTTTCTTT. Protein sequence: CASSPKDRNTEAFF. Using reference TRBV18 and TRBJ1-1 for the parts outside the CDR3, the full variable domain is NAGVMQNPRHLVRRRGQEARLRCSPMKGHSHVYWYRQLPEEGLKFMVYLQKENIIDESGMPKERFSAEFPKEGPSILRIQQVVRGDSAAYFCASSPKDRNTEAFFGQGTRLTVV.

In DNA, the CDR3 is TGCGCCAGCAGCTTGGGGGCAGAAAAAGAGACCCAGTACTTC. The encoded protein is CASSLGAEKETQYF. This chain joins TRBV5-1 and TRBJ2-5; D unclear. This CDR3 contains 14 residues. Germline V gene sequence: CDR1 SGHRS, CDR2 YFSETQ. Trimming cost V 0 bases and J 3 bases, with 9 bases left between them. The whole variable domain, remainder taken from reference TRBV5-1 and TRBJ2-5, is KAGVTQTPRYLIKTRGQQVTLSCSPISGHRSVSWYQQTPGQGLQFLFEYFSETQRNKGNFPGRFSGRQFSNSRSEMNVSTLELGDSALYLCASSLGAEKETQYFGPGTRLLVL.

The CDR3 DNA sequence: TGTGCCAGCAGTTTACTAGCGGGCACCGGGGAGCTGTTTTTT. Translating gives CASSLLAGTGELFF. The V gene is TRBV25-1, the J gene TRBJ2-2; 9 nucleotides align to TRBD2. Germline V gene sequence: CDR1 MGHDK, CDR2 SYGVNS. After removal of 5 bases from V and 4 bases from J, the junction contained 2 bases not matched to a gene. The CDR3 sequence is 14 residues long.

The chain links TRBV5-6 to TRBJ2-4, with TRBD1 identical over 7 bases. Trimming at V came to 3 bases and at J to 6 bases, leaving 3 bases not matched to a gene. This CDR3 region has 13 residues. In germline, CDR1 is SGHDT, CDR2 YYEEEE. CDR3 DNA sequence: TGTGCCAGCAGCTGGGGACAGATAAACATTCAGTACTTC. It is translated as CASSWGQINIQYF.

V usage is TRBV28 and J usage is TRBJ1-1; TRBD1 might be the D (6 bases). From germline, CDR1 is MDHEN and CDR2 SYDVKM. V was clipped by 3 bases and J by 3 bases, with 17 bases between them. This CDR3 has 16 amino acids. CDR3 sequence (DNA): TGTGCCAGCAGTTTCTTCGTAAGGACAGCTTACACTGAAGCTTTCTTT. It translates to CASSFFVRTAYTEAFF.

The rearrangement uses TRBV2 and TRBJ1-4; TRBD1 matches at 9 bases. V lost 6 bases and J lost 6; bases outside the gene matches: 5. The germline gives CDR1 SNHLY, CDR2 FYNNEI. This CDR3 region has 14 residues. CDR3 DNA: TGTGCCAGCAGGGCGGGACAGGGAGATGAAAAACTGTTTTTT. It specifies CASRAGQGDEKLFF.

The genes are TRBV5-1 and TRBJ2-5, with 7 bases aligning to TRBD1. V lost 6 bases, J lost 5 bases, and 16 bases stayed unmatched. The CDR3 runs 16 residues. In germline, CDR1 is SGHRS, CDR2 YFSETQ. The CDR3 bases are TGCGCCAGCACTCCCGGCCAGGGGGTTTTGCGGGAGACCCAGTACTTC. Its translation is CASTPGQGVLRETQYF. The full variable domain, completed using reference TRBV5-1 and TRBJ2-5, is KAGVTQTPRYLIKTRGQQVTLSCSPISGHRSVSWYQQTPGQGLQFLFEYFSETQRNKGNFPGRFSGRQFSNSRSEMNVSTLELGDSALYLCASTPGQGVLRETQYFGPGTRLLVL.

This rearrangement joins TRBV10-3 to TRBJ2-5; no clear D gene. The CDR3 length is 16 residues. CDR1 is ENHRY, CDR2 SYGVKD, per germline. V lost 1 base to trimming and J lost 1 base, with 13 bases between them. This CDR3 reads CAISELRESPQETQYF. CDR3 nucleotide sequence: TGTGCCATCAGTGAGTTGAGAGAAAGCCCCCAAGAGACCCAGTACTTC.

V is TRBV7-9 and J is TRBJ2-3; D perhaps matches TRBD2 (5 bases). The V gene lost 5 bases and the J gene lost 6 bases, with 9 bases spanning the gap. CDR3 size: 12 residues. Germline assignment: CDR1 SEHNR and CDR2 FQNEAQ (reference sequence). The CDR3 nucleotides are TGTGCCAGCAGCGGACTGTGGGATACGCAGTATTTT. It yields the protein CASSGLWDTQYF.

V is TRBV5-1 and J is TRBJ2-1; D remains unclear. There are 14 residues in the CDR3. Germline loops: CDR1 SGHRS, CDR2 YFSETQ. V lost 0 bases and J 10 bases, leaving 14 bases between the germline ends. CDR3 loop: CASSLVAGVQEQFF. In nucleotides, the CDR3 is TGCGCCAGCAGCTTGGTGGCAGGTGTTCAGGAGCAGTTCTTC. The full variable domain, in which reference TRBV5-1 and TRBJ2-1 provide the parts outside the CDR3, is KAGVTQTPRYLIKTRGQQVTLSCSPISGHRSVSWYQQTPGQGLQFLFEYFSETQRNKGNFPGRFSGRQFSNSRSEMNVSTLELGDSALYLCASSLVAGVQEQFFGPGTRLTVL.

The genes are TRBV19 and TRBJ2-1; possible D gene TRBD2, 6 bases. Looked up from germline, CDR1 is LNHDA and CDR2 is SQIVND (reference sequence). This CDR3 region has 14 residues. Trimming removed 6 bases at V and 2 bases at J, with 11 bases between. CDR3 nucleotides: TGTGCCAGTAGCCGGGACTCACCCTACAATGAGCAGTTCTTC. It is translated as CASSRDSPYNEQFF.

The chain uses TRBV30 and TRBJ2-3, with 12 positions matching TRBD2. The CDR3 length is 17 residues. The junction had 11 bases not matched to a gene; V was cut back by 2 bases and J by 5 bases. Germline V lookup: CDR1 GTSNPN, CDR2 SVGIG (reference sequence). The chain's CDR3 is CAWSTGLAGGGRDTQYF. The DNA of the CDR3 is TGTGCCTGGAGTACGGGACTAGCGGGTGGTGGTAGAGATACGCAGTATTTT. The variable domain in full, completed from reference TRBV30 and TRBJ2-3, reads SQTIHQWPATLVQPVGSPLSLECTVEGTSNPNLYWYRQAAGRGLQLLFYSVGIGQISSEVPQNLSASRPQDRQFILSSKKLLLSDSGFYLCAWSTGLAGGGRDTQYFGPGTRLTVL.

This clone was detected only once. This sequence joins TRBV6-1 and TRBJ2-7; 11 bases are shared with TRBD2. Germline CDR1 and CDR2: MNHNS and SASEGT. This CDR3 is built from 15 residues. V lost 6 bases to trimming and J lost 1 base; unmatched junction nucleotides: 5. CDR3 DNA sequence: TGTGCCAGCAGGGATTCTAGCGGGGGGTCCTACGAGCAGTACTTC. Protein: CASRDSSGGSYEQYF.